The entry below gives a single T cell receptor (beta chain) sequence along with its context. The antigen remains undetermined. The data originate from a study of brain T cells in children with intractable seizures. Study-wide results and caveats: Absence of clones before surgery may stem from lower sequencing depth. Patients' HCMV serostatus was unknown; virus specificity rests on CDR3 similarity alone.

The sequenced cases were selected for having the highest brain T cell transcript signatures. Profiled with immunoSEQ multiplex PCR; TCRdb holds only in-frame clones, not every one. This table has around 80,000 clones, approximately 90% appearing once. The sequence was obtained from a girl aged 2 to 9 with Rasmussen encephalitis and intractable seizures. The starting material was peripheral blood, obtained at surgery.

The CDR3 sequence is CATSRDHGEQFF. Written as DNA, the CDR3 is TGTGCCACCAGCAGAGATCACGGTGAGCAGTTCTTC. The chain recombines TRBV15 with TRBJ2-1; D remains unclear. Between the trimmed V and J ends, which lost 0 bases and 9 bases, there was a span of 6 bases. This CDR3 region has 12 residues. Germline V gives CDR1 LNHNV, CDR2 YYDKDF (reference sequence).